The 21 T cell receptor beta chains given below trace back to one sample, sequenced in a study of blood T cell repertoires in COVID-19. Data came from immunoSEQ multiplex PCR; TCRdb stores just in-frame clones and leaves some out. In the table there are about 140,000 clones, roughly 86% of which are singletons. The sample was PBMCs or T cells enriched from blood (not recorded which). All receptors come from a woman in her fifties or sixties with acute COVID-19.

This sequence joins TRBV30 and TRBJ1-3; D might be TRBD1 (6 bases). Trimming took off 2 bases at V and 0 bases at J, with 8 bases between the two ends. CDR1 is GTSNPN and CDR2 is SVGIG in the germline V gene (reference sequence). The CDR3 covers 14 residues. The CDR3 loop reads CAWSQGSSGNTIYF. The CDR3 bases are TGTGCCTGGAGTCAGGGGTCCTCTGGAAACACCATATATTTT.

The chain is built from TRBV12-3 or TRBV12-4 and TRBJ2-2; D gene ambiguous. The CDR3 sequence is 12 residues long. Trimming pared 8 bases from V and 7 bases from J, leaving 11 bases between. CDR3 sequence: CASGARGGELFF. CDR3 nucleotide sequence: TGTGCCAGCGGTGCTCGAGGCGGGGAGCTGTTTTTT.

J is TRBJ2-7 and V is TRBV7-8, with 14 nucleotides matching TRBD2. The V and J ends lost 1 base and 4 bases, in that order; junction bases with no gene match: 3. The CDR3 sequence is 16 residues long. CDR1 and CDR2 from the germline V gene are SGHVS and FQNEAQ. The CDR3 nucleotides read TGTGCCAGCAGCTTAGTAGGGACTAGCGGGAGTTACGAGCAGTACTTC. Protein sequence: CASSLVGTSGSYEQYF.

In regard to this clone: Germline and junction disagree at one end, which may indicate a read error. The CDR3 sequence is CASSIHQAPPEAFF. In DNA, the CDR3 is TGTGCCAGTAGTATTCACCAGGCGCCTCCTGAGGCTTTCTTT. V is TRBV19 and J is TRBJ1-1, with unresolved D. Germline assignment: CDR1 LNHDA and CDR2 SQIVND (reference sequence). The CDR3 is made up of 14 amino acids.

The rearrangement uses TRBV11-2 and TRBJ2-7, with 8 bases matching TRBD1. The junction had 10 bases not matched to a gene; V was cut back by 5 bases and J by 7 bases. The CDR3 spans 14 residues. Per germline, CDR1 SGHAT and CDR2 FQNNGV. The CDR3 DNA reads TGTGCCAGCAGCCCCGGACAGGGCCGGGCGGAGCAGTACTTC. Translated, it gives CASSPGQGRAEQYF.

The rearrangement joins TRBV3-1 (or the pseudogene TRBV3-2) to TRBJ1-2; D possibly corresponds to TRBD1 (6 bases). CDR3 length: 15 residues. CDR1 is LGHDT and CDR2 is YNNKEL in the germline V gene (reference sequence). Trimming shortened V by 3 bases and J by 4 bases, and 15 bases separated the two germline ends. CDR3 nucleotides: TGTGCCAGCAGCCAGGGGGCGAAAGGGGCCTATGGCTACACCTTC. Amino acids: CASSQGAKGAYGYTF.

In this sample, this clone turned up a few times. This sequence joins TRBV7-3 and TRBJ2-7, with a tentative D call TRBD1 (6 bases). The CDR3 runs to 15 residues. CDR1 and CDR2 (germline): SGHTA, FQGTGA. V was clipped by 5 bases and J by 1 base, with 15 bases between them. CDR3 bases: TGTGCCAGCAGCCCCGACAGGTCTAGGTCCTACGAGCAGTACTTC. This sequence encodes CASSPDRSRSYEQYF.

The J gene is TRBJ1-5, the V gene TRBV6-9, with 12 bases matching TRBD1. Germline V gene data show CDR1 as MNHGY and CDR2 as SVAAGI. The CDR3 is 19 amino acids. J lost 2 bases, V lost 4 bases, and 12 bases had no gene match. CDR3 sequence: CASSSLRDRGPVGNQPQHF. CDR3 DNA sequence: TGTGCCAGCAGTTCTCTCCGGGACAGGGGGCCCGTTGGCAATCAGCCCCAGCATTTT.

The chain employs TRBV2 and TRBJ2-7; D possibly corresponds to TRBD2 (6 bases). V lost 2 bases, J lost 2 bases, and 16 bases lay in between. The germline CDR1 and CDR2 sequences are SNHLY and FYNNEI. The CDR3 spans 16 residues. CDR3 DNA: TGTGCCAGCAGTGAAAGTGGAGGGGCTAGTACCTACGAGCAGTACTTC. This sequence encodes CASSESGGASTYEQYF.

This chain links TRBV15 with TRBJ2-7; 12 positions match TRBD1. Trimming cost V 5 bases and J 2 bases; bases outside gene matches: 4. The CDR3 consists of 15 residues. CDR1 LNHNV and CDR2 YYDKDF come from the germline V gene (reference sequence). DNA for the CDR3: TGTGCCACCAGCTCCGGGACAGGGGGCCCCTACGAGCAGTACTTC. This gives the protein CATSSGTGGPYEQYF. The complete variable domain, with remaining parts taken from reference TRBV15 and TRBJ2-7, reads DAMVIQNPRYQVTQFGKPVTLSCSQTLNHNVMYWYQQKSSQAPKLLFHYYDKDFNNEADTPDNFQSRRPNTSFCFLDIRSPGLGDTAMYLCATSSGTGGPYEQYFGPGTRLTVT.

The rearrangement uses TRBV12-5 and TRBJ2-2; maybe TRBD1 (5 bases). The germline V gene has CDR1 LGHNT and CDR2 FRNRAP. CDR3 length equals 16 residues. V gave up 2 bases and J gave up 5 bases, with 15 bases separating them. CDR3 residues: CASGLPGQSMTGELFF. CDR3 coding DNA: TGTGCTAGTGGTTTGCCCGGACAATCTATGACCGGGGAGCTGTTTTTT.

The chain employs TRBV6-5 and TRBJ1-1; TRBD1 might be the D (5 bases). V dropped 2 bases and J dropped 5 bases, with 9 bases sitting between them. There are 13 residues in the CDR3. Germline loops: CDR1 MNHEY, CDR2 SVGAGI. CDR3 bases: TGTGCCAGCAGTTACGGGGCAGGAACTGAAGCTTTCTTT. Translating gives CASSYGAGTEAFF.

The CDR3 spells CASVGLAAGTGELFF. The CDR3, as DNA: TGCGCCAGCGTGGGACTAGCGGCAGGCACCGGGGAGCTGTTTTTT. The chain is built from TRBV5-1 and TRBJ2-2, with 11 bases lining up with TRBD2. The CDR3 runs 15 residues. Germline V gene data show CDR1 as SGHRS and CDR2 as YFSETQ. V dropped 7 bases and J dropped 4; count of bases not matched to a gene: 6.

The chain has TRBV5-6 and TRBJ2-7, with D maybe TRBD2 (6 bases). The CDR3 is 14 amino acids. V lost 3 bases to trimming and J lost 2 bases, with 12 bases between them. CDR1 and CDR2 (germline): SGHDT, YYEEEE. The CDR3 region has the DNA TGTGCCAGCAGCTGGGGAGGCAGCACCTACGAGCAGTACTTC. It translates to CASSWGGSTYEQYF.

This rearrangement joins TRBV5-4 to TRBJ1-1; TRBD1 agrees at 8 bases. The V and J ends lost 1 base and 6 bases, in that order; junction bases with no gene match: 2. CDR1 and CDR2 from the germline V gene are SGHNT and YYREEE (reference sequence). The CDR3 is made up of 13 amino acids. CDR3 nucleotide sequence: TGTGCCAGCAGCTTGCCGACAGGGGCTGAAGCTTTCTTT. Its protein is CASSLPTGAEAFF.

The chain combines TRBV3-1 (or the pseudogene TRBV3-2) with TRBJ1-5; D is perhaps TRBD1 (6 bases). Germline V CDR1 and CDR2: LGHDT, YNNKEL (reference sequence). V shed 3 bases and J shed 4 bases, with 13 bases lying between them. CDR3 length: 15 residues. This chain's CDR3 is CASSQGAGLNQPQHF. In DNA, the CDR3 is TGTGCCAGCAGCCAGGGGGCTGGATTGAATCAGCCCCAGCATTTT.

In DNA, the CDR3 is TGTGCCAGCAGCCTAGGGGGCAATGAGCAGTTCTTC. Its translation: CASSLGGNEQFF. The chain couples TRBV3-1 (or the pseudogene TRBV3-2) to TRBJ2-1; D perhaps matches TRBD1 (6 bases). The CDR3 loop spans 12 amino acids. Trimming stripped 4 bases from V and 6 bases from J, with 7 bases between. Germline loops: CDR1 LGHDT, CDR2 YNNKEL (reference sequence).

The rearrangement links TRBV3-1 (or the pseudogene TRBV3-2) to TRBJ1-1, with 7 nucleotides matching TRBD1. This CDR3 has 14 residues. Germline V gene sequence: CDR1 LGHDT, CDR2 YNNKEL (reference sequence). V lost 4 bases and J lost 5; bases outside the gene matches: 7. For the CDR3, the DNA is TGTGCCAGCAGCCGTGACAGGGTTAGAACTGAAGCTTTCTTT. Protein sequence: CASSRDRVRTEAFF.

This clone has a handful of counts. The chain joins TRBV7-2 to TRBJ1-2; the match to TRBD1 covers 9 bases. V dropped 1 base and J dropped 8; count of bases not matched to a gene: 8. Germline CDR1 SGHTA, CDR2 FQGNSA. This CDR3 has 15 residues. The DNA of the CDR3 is TGTGCCAGCAGCTTAGAGGGACAGGGAGTGGGAGGCTACACCTTC. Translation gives CASSLEGQGVGGYTF.

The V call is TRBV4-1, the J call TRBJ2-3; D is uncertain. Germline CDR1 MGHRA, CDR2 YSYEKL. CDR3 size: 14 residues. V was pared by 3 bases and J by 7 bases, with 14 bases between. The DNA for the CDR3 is TGCGCCAGCAGCCAGGGTAGGAACGGGTATACGCAGTATTTT. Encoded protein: CASSQGRNGYTQYF.

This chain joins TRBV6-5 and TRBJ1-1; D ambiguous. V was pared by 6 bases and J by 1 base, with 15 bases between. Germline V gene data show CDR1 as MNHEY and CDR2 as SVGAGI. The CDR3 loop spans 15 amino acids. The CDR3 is CASRHSAGKNTEAFF. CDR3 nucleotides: TGTGCCAGCAGACACTCGGCAGGAAAGAACACTGAAGCTTTCTTT.